This T cell receptor (beta chain) was sequenced during a study of blood T cell repertoires in COVID-19. The repertoire was sequenced with immunoSEQ multiplex PCR; TCRdb's copy has only in-frame clones and lacks some. The top ten hold around 12% of the sample, which has around 230,000 clones, approximately 78% seen once. Germline assignment: CDR1 SQVTM and CDR2 ANQGSEA. Trimming pared 6 bases from V and 1 base from J, leaving 15 bases between. The CDR3 totals 14 residues. This receptor was identified in a woman in her sixties or seventies with active or convalescent COVID-19. The sample taken for sequencing was peripheral blood. The chain recombines TRBV29-1 with TRBJ1-2; D is unresolved. The CDR3 is CSVLSRTLNYGYTF. In nucleotides, the CDR3 is TGCAGCGTACTTTCGCGTACTCTTAACTATGGCTACACCTTC.